The 14 T cell receptor beta chains below come from one sample, sequenced in a study of response to subunit inactivated influenza vaccine. TCRdb processed the RT-PCR reads anew with MiXCR; each CDR3 protein has one entry. In the table there are 450,000 to 500,000 distinct CDR3 sequences, approximately 11% of which are singletons. Sequenced here: PBMCs from blood, sampled 35 to 45 days after vaccination. The receptors were sampled from a man aged 45-65 years who received an inactivated influenza vaccine.

In this sample, this clonotype turned up a few times. V and J are TRBV6-2 or TRBV6-3 and TRBJ1-6; D is unclear. The CDR3 is made up of 15 amino acids. Germline loops: CDR1 MNHEY, CDR2 SVGEGT. V dropped 4 bases and J dropped 0 bases, with 7 bases sitting between them. For the CDR3, the DNA is TGTGCCAGCAGTTGGAGCAGCTCCTATAATTCACCCCTCCACTTT. Encoded protein: CASSWSSSYNSPLHF.

This clonotype was counted only a few times. J is TRBJ2-7 and V is TRBV6-1, with 12 bases fitting TRBD2. The germline gives CDR1 MNHNS, CDR2 SASEGT. There are 14 residues in the CDR3. Losses at the gene ends were 7 bases for V and 6 bases for J; bases not matched to a gene: 7. For the CDR3, the DNA is TGTGCCAGCACTAGCGGGAGGGCCTTAAGCGAGCAGTACTTC. This codes for CASTSGRALSEQYF.

This clonotype was found many times. The CDR3 protein is CASSLPGQGANEQFF. CDR3 DNA: TGCGCCAGCAGCTTACCGGGACAGGGGGCGAATGAGCAGTTCTTC. This chain connects TRBV5-1 to TRBJ2-1; 12 bases are shared with TRBD1. The J segment lost 7 bases and the V segment lost 2 bases, leaving 4 bases of the junction unmatched. This CDR3 has 15 residues. Germline lookup yields CDR1 SGHRS and CDR2 YFSETQ.

This clonotype occurred a few times. The chain couples TRBV6-2 or TRBV6-3 to TRBJ2-1; D is uncertain. Trimming took off 5 bases at V and 0 bases at J, with 11 bases between the two ends. CDR1 is MNHEY and CDR2 is SVGEGT in the germline V gene. The CDR3 length is 15 residues. The CDR3 here is CASSKEWGSYNEQFF. Here the CDR3 DNA reads TGTGCCAGCAGTAAGGAGTGGGGCTCCTACAATGAGCAGTTCTTC.

This clonotype was picked up a small number of times. The V call is TRBV7-6, the J call TRBJ2-1; tentative D call: TRBD2 (6 bases). V was pared by 8 bases and J by 2 bases, with 10 bases between. The CDR3 has 13 amino acids. Germline V lookup: CDR1 SGHVS, CDR2 FNYEAQ. CDR3 nucleotides: TGTGCCAGCGGGTCTAGCGCCTACAATGAGCAGTTCTTC. Translating it yields CASGSSAYNEQFF.

A few counts support this clonotype. The J gene is TRBJ2-3, the V gene TRBV12-3 or TRBV12-4, with TRBD2 matching over 13 bases. CDR3 length equals 16 residues. V gave up 5 bases and J gave up 3 bases; unmatched junction bases: 5. The CDR3 region has the DNA TGTGCCAGCAGTCGACTAGCGGGAGGAGGAACAGATACGCAGTATTTT. Amino acid sequence: CASSRLAGGGTDTQYF.

In this sample, this clonotype turned up a few times. This chain uses TRBV28 with TRBJ2-1; 15 bases are a match to TRBD2. CDR1 is MDHEN, CDR2 SYDVKM, per germline. J lost 7 bases, V lost 4 bases, and 8 bases had no gene match. This CDR3 is built from 17 residues. DNA of the CDR3: TGTGCCAGCAGTTCCCTGGGACTAGCGGGAGGATCGAATGAGCAGTTCTTC. Protein: CASSSLGLAGGSNEQFF.

This clonotype was found many times. The chain recombines TRBV6-1 with TRBJ2-1; the D is unclear. The CDR3 sequence is 13 residues long. Germline CDR1 is MNHNS and CDR2 is SASEGT. The CDR3 sequence: CASRFSSYNEQFF. The CDR3, as DNA: TGTGCTAGTAGGTTCAGCTCCTACAATGAGCAGTTCTTC.

In its sample, this clonotype was seen many times. The DNA for the CDR3 is TGTGCCAGCAGCCAACTGGAGGGATTTGCCGGGAAAACCTCCTACGAGCAGTACTTC. It codes for CASSQLEGFAGKTSYEQYF. V and J are TRBV4-2 and TRBJ2-7, with D possibly being TRBD2 (6 bases). Germline CDR1 reads LGHNA; CDR2 reads YNFKEQ. Deletions cut 2 bases from V and 0 bases from J, with 23 bases between. This CDR3 spans 19 amino acids.

V is TRBV5-1 and J is TRBJ2-3, with a weak D call TRBD1 (6 bases). CDR3 length: 13 amino acids. CDR1 is SGHRS, CDR2 YFSETQ, per germline. Trimming cost V 3 bases and J 6 bases, with 11 bases left between them. The CDR3 DNA reads as TGCGCCAGCAGCTCCAGGGGCCCGGATACGCAGTATTTT. This codes for CASSSRGPDTQYF.

This clonotype was seen a handful of times. This rearrangement joins TRBV12-3 or TRBV12-4 to TRBJ2-7; TRBD2 matches at 12 bases. J lost 6 bases, V lost 6 bases, and 9 bases had no gene match. This CDR3 has 15 residues. The CDR3 region has the DNA TGTGCCAGCAGCCTGCTAGCGGGGGGGCTCGGCGAGCAGTACTTC. Encoded protein: CASSLLAGGLGEQYF.

Ten or more counts support this clonotype. The junction departs from germline at one end; a sequencing error may be responsible. The V call is TRBV7-7, the J call TRBJ2-5, with TRBD2 as a possible D gene (7 bases). The CDR3 covers 15 residues. In germline, CDR1 is SSHAT, CDR2 FNYEAQ (reference sequence). CDR3 sequence reads: CASSFGGAHQETQYF. DNA for the CDR3: TGTGCTAGCAGCTTTGGGGGGGCTCATCAAGAGACCCAGTACTTC. Supplemented by reference TRBV7-7 and TRBJ2-5, the full variable domain reads GAGVSQSPRYKVTKRGQDVTLRCDPISSHATLYWYQQALGQGPEFLTYFNYEAQPDKSGLPSDRFSAERPEGSISTLTIQRTEQRDSAMYRCASSFGGAHQETQYFGPGTRLLVL.

The chain uses TRBV7-9 and TRBJ1-1; 9 nucleotides agree with TRBD1. The ends lost 2 bases at V and 5 bases at J; junction bases unmatched: 9. In germline, CDR1 is SEHNR, CDR2 FQNEAQ (reference sequence). There are 16 residues in the CDR3. CDR3 amino acids: CASSLFPRDRATEAFF. CDR3 nucleotide sequence: TGTGCCAGCAGCTTATTCCCTAGGGACAGGGCAACTGAAGCTTTCTTT.

This clonotype was detected many times. For the CDR3, the DNA is TGCAGTGCCCGGACAGGGAATACTCTTCACACTGAAGCTTTCTTT. As protein: CSARTGNTLHTEAFF. The chain carries TRBV20-1 and TRBJ1-1; TRBD1 matches at 8 bases. The CDR3 runs to 15 residues. J lost 3 bases, V lost 6 bases, and 12 bases had no gene match. Germline-derived CDR1 and CDR2 are DFQATT and SNEGSKA (reference sequence).